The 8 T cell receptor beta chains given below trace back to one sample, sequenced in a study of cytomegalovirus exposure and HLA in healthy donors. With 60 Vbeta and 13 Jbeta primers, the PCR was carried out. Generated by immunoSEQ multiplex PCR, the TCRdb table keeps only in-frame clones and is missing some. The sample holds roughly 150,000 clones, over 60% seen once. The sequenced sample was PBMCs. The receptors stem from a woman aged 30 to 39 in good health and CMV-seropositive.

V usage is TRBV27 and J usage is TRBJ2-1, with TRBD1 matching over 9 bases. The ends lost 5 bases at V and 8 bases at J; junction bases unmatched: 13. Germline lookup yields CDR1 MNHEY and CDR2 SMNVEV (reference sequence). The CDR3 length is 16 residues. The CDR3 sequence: CASSPLGTGRRHEQFF. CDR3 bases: TGTGCCAGCAGTCCCCTCGGGACAGGGAGACGGCATGAGCAGTTCTTC.

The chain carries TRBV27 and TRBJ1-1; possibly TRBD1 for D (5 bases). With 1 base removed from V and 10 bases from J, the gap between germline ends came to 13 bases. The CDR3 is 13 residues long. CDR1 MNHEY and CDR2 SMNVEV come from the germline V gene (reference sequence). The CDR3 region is CASSLWGVPGAFF. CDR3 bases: TGTGCCAGCAGTTTATGGGGGGTACCGGGAGCTTTCTTT.

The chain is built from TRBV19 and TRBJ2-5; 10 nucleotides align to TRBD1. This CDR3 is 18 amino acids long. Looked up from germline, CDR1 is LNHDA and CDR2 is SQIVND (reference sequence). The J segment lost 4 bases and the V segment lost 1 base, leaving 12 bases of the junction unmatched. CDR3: CASSIAFPGQGFGETQYF. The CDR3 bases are TGTGCCAGTAGTATAGCCTTTCCGGGACAGGGGTTTGGAGAGACCCAGTACTTC.

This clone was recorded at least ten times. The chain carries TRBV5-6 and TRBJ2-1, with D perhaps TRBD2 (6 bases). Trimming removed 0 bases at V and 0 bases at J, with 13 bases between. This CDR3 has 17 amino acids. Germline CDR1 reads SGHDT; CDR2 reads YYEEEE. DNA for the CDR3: TGTGCCAGCAGCTTGGGGGAGCGGGCATTCTCCTACAATGAGCAGTTCTTC. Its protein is CASSLGERAFSYNEQFF.

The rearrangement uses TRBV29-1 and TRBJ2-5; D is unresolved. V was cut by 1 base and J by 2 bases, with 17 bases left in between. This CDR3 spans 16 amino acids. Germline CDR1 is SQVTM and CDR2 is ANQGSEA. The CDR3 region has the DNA TGCAGCGTTGAAGCTTCGCCGAGAGATTCTCAAGAGACCCAGTACTTC. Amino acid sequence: CSVEASPRDSQETQYF.

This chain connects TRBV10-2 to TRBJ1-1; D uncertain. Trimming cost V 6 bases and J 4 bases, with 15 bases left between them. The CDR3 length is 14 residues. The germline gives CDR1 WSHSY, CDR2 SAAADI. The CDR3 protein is CASRFPDRSTEAFF. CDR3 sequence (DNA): TGCGCCAGCAGGTTTCCCGATCGGAGCACTGAAGCTTTCTTT.

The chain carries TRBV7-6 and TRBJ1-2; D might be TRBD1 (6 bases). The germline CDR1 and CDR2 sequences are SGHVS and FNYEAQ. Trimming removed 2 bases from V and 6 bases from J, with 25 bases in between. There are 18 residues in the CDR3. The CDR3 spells CASSLWAGKGGDGDGYTF. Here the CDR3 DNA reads TGTGCCAGCAGCTTATGGGCTGGGAAGGGGGGGGATGGAGATGGCTACACCTTC.

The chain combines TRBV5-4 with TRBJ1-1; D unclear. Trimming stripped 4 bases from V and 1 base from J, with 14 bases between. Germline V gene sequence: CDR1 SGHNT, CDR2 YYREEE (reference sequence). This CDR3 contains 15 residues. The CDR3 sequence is CASSPTLTGNTEAFF. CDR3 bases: TGTGCCAGCAGCCCTACCCTCACGGGGAACACTGAAGCTTTCTTT.